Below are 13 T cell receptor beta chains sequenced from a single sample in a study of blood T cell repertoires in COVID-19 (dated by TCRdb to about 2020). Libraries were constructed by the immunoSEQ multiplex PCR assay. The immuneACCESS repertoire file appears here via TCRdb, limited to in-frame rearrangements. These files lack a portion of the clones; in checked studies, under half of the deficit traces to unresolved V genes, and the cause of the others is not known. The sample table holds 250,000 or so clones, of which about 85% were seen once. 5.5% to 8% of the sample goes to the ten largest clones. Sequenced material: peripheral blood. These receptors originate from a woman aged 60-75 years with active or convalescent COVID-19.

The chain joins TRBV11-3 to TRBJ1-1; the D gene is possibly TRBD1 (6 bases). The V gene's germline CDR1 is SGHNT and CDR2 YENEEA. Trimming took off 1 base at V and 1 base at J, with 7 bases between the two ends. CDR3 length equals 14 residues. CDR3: CASSLGQANTEAFF. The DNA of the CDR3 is TGTGCCAGCAGCTTAGGACAGGCGAACACTGAAGCTTTCTTT.

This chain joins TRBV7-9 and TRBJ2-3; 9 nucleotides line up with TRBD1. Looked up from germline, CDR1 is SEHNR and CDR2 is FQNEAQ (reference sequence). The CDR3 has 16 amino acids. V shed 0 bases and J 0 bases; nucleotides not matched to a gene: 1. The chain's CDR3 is CASSLATGGSTDTQYF. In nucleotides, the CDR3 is TGTGCCAGCAGCTTAGCGACAGGGGGAAGCACAGATACGCAGTATTTT.

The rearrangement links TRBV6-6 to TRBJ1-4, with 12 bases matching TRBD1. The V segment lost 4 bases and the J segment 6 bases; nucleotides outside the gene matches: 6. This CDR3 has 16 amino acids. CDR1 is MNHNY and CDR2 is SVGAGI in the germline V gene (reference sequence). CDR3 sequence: CASSSGQGAMHEKLFF. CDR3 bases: TGTGCCAGCAGTTCGGGACAGGGGGCGATGCATGAAAAACTGTTTTTT.

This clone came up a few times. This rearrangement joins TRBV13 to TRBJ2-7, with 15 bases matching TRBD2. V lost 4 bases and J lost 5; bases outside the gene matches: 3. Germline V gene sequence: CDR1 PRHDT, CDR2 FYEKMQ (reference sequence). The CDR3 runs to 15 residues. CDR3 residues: CASSSGLAGGNEQYF. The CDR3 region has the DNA TGTGCCAGCAGCTCCGGACTAGCGGGAGGGAACGAGCAGTACTTC.

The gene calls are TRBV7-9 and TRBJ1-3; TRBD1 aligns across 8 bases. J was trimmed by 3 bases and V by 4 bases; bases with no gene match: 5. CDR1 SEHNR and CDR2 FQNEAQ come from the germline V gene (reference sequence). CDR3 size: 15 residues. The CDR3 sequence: CASSSRTGNGNTIYF. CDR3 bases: TGTGCCAGCAGCTCGAGGACAGGGAATGGAAACACCATATATTTT.

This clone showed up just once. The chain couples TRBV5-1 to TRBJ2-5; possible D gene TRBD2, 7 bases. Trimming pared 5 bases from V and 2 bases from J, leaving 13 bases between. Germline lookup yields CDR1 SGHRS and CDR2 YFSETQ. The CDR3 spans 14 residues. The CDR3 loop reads CASRGGGPQETQYF. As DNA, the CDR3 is TGCGCCAGCAGAGGGGGGGGGCCTCAAGAGACCCAGTACTTC.

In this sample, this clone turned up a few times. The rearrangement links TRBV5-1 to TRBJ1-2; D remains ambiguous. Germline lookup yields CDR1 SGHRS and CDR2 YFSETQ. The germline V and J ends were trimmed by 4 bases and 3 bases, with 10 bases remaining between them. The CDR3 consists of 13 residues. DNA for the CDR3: TGCGCCAGCAGCGCGGGCCGAGACTATGGCTACACCTTC. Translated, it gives CASSAGRDYGYTF.

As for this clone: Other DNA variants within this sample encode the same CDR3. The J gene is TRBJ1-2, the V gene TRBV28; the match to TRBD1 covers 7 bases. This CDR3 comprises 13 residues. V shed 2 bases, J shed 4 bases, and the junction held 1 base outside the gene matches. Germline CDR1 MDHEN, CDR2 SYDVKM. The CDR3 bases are TGTGCCAGCAGTTTAAGACAGGGCTATGGCTACACCTTC. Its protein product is CASSLRQGYGYTF.

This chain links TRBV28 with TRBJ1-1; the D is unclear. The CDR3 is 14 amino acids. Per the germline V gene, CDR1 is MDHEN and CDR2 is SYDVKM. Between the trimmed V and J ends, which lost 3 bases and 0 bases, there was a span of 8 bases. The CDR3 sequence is CASSLNRLNTEAFF. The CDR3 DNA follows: TGTGCCAGCAGTTTGAACAGACTGAACACTGAAGCTTTCTTT.

CDR3 coding DNA: TGTGCCAGCAGCGAATGGGGGGGCGCCTATGGCTACACCTTC. Its translation is CASSEWGGAYGYTF. The chain combines TRBV2 with TRBJ1-2; a possible D gene is TRBD1 (6 bases). The CDR3 is made up of 14 amino acids. Trimming removed 6 bases at V and 4 bases at J, with 15 bases between. Looked up from germline, CDR1 is SNHLY and CDR2 is FYNNEI. The full variable domain, with the rest looked up from reference TRBV2 and TRBJ1-2, is EPEVTQTPSHQVTQMGQEVILRCVPISNHLYFYWYRQILGQKVEFLVSFYNNEISEKSEIFDDQFSVERPDGSNFTLKIRSTKLEDSAMYFCASSEWGGAYGYTFGSGTRLTVV.

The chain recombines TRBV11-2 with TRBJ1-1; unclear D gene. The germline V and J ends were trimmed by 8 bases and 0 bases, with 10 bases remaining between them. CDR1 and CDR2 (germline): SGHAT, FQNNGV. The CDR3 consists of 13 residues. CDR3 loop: CASGQDLNTEAFF. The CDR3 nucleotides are TGTGCCAGCGGCCAGGACTTGAACACTGAAGCTTTCTTT. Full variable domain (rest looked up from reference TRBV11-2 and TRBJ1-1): EAGVAQSPRYKIIEKRQSVAFWCNPISGHATLYWYQQILGQGPKLLIQFQNNGVVDDSQLPKDRFSAERLKGVDSTLKIQPAKLEDSAVYLCASGQDLNTEAFFGQGTRLTVV.

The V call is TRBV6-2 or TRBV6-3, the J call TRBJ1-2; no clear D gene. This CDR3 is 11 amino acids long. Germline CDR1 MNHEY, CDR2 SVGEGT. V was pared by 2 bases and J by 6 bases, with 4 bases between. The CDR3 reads CASSYPDGYTF. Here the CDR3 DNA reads TGTGCCAGCAGTTACCCAGATGGCTACACCTTC.

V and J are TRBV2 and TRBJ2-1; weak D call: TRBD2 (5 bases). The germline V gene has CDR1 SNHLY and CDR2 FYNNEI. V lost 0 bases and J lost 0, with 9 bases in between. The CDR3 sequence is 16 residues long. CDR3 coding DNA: TGTGCCAGCAGTGAAGCAGGGAGAAGCTCCTACAATGAGCAGTTCTTC. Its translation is CASSEAGRSSYNEQFF.